Presented here are 2 T cell receptor beta chains from one specimen sequenced in a study of cytomegalovirus exposure and HLA in healthy donors. Primers for the PCR totalled 60 Vbeta and 13 Jbeta. The data were produced by immunoSEQ multiplex PCR, yet TCRdb's version contains in-frame clones alone and is incomplete. The data hold about 98,000 clones, with 81% observed a single time. The sequencing sample was made of PBMCs. All receptors derive from a middle-aged man in good health and CMV-seronegative.

The V call is TRBV10-3, the J call TRBJ1-3, with D perhaps TRBD1 (5 bases). V lost 6 bases and J 4 bases, leaving 10 bases between the germline ends. CDR3 length equals 13 residues. Germline CDR1 ENHRY, CDR2 SYGVKD. Here the CDR3 reads CAIRGDSGNTIYF. CDR3 DNA sequence: TGTGCCATCAGGGGGGACTCGGGAAACACCATATATTTT.

V usage is TRBV5-4 and J usage is TRBJ1-2, with a weak D call TRBD1 (5 bases). This CDR3 contains 12 residues. CDR1 and CDR2 from the germline V gene are SGHNT and YYREEE (reference sequence). Trimming took off 3 bases at V and 7 bases at J, with 10 bases between the two ends. The CDR3 spells CASSSDRTGYTF. In DNA, the CDR3 is TGTGCCAGCAGCTCTGACAGAACTGGCTACACCTTC.